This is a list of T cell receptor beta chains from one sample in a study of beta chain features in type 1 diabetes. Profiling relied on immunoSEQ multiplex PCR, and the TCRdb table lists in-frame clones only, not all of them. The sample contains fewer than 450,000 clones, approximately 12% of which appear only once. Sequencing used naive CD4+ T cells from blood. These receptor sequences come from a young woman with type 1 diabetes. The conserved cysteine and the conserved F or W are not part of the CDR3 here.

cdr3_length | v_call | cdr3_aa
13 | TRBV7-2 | ASRVALAGVGEQY
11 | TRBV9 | ASSVEGDRQAF
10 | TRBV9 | ASSRYGGRAF
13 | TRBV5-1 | ASSYLAGGPNEQF
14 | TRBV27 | ASSLAPGQGNYGYT
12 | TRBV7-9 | ASSLGTGSYGYT
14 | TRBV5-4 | ASSRGGVPPGETQY
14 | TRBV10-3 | AISPGLAGGSETQY
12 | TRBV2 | ASKTGSGGYGYT
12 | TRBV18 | ASSSSQGNYGYT
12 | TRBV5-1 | ASSPTGVVETQY
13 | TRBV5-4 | ASSLMGTSGYEQY
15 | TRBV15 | ATSRDQSGRAPGEQF
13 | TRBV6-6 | ASSAPTGIDGELF
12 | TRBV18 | ASSPLAGSGTQY
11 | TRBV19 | ASTSGVYNEQF
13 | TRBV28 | ASSGQGRAEETQY
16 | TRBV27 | ASTNYRRSPHYTGELF
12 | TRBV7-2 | ASSLQWSGGTQY
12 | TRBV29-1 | SVVSSGRSGEQF
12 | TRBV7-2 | ASGHSSSTDTQY
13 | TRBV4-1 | ASSQDSGRTDTQY
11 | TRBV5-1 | ASSWGGSNEQF
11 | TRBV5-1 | ASSVRLAGEQF
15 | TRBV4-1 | ASSQEKRRPGANVLT
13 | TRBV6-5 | ASSSGQGARETQY
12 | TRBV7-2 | ASSDRVGSATQY
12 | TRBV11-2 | ASTKTGAYNEQF
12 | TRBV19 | ASTPVPPYYGYT
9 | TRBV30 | AWGPEEKLF
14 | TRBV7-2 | ASRGGSGRYQETQY
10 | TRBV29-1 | SATSGGNTIY
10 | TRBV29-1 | SVKTGYYEQY
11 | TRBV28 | ASNQGREYEQY
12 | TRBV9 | ASSPPTGINEQY
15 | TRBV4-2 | ASSQDGGLGAYNEQF
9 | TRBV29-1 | SGDTNTEAF
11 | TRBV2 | ASSPRGSQPQH
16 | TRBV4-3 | ASSQLAGGPLSQETQY
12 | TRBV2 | ASRNRTGDYEQY